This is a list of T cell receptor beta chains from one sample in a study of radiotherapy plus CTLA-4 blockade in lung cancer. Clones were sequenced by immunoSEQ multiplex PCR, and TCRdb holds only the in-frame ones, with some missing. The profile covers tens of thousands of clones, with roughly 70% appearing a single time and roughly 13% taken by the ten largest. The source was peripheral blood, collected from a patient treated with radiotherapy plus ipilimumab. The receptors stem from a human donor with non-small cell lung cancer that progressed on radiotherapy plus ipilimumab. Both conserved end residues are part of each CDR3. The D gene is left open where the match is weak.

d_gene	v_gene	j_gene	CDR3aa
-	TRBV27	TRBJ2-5	CASSSGWFGETQYF
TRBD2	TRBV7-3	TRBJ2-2	CASSFPSGNTGELFF
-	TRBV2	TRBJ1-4	CASGVTSEKLFF
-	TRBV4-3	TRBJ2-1	CASSRQFDSYNEQFF
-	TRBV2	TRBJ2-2	CASQGYRANTGELFF
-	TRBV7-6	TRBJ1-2	CASSLGVRGQDYGYTF
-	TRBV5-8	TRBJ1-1	CASSFNLASNTEAFF
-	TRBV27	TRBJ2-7	CASSLGGRAYEQYF
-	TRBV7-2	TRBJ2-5	CASNTNAQETQYF
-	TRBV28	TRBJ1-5	CASSTLGSNQPQHF
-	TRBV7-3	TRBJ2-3	CASSLFTTDTQYF
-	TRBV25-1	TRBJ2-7	CASGSLGAGEQYF
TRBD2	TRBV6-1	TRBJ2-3	CASSDPRTSGGRTDTQYF
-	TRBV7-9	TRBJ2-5	CASSLVEETQYF
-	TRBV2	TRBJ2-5	CASSYRGLGQETQYF